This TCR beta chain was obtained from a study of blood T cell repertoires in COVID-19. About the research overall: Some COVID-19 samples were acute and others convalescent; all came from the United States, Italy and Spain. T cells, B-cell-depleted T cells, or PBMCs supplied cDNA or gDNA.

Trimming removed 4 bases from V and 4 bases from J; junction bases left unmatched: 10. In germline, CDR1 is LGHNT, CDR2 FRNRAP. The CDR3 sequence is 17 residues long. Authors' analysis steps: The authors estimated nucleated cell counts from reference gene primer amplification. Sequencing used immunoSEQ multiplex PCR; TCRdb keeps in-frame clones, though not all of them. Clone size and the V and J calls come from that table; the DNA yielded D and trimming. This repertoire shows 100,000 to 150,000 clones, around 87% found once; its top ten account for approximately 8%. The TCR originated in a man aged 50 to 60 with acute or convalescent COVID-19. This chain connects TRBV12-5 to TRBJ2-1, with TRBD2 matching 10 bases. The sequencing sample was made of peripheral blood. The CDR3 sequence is CASGSPSGSGWYNEQFF. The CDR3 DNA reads TGTGCTAGTGGTTCCCCTAGCGGGAGTGGATGGTACAATGAGCAGTTCTTC.